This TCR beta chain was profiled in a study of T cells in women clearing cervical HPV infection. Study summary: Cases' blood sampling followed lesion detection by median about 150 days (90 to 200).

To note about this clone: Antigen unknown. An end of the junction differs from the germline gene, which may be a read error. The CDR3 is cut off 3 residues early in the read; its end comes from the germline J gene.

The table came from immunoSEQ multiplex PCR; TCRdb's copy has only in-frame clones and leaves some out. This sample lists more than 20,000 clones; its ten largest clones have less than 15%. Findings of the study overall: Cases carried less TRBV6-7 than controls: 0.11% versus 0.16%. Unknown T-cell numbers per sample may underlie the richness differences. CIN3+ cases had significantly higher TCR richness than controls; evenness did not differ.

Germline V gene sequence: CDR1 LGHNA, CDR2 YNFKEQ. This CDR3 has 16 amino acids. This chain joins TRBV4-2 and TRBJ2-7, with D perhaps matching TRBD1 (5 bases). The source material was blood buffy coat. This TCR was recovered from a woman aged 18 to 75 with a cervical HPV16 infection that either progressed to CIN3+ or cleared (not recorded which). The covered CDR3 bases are TGCGCCAGCAGCCAAGACTTCGCAGGGATCTCCTACGAG. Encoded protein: CASSQDFAGISYE. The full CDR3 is CASSQDFAGISYEQYF.